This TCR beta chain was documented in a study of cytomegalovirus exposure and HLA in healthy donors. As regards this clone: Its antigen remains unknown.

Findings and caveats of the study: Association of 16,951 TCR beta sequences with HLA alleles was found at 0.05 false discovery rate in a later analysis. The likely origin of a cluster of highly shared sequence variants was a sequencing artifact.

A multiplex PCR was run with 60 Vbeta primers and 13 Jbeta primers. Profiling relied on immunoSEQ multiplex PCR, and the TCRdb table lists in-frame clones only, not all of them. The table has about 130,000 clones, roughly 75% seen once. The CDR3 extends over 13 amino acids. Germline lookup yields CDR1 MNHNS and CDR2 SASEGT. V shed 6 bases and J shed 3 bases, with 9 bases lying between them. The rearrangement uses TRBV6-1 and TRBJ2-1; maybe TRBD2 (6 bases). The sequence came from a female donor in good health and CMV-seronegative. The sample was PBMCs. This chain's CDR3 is CASRPGLYNEQFF. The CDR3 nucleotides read TGTGCCAGCAGGCCGGGACTCTACAATGAGCAGTTCTTC.